The source of this T cell receptor beta chain is a study of blood T cell repertoires in COVID-19. The CDR3 runs 12 residues. The V end lost 1 base, the J end lost 11 bases, and 11 bases lay between the germline ends. Germline V gene data show CDR1 as LNHDA and CDR2 as SQIVND (reference sequence). About this clone itself: This specimen includes other DNA sequences encoding the same CDR3.

Using immunoSEQ multiplex PCR, the repertoire was profiled, and TCRdb retains in-frame clones only, with some absent. Seen here are about 340,000 clones, about 89% observed once, and the top ten hold about 6%. The source of this sequence is a woman in her 50s with COVID-19, enrolled during active disease. V and J are TRBV19 and TRBJ1-1; D is perhaps TRBD1 (6 bases). The specimen was peripheral blood. The CDR3: CASSIGGLEAFF. The CDR3 DNA reads TGTGCCAGTAGTATAGGGGGGCTTGAGGCTTTCTTT.